A single sample is the source of the 10 T cell receptor beta chains below, sequenced in a study of lymphopenia after photon versus proton radiotherapy. Produced via immunoSEQ multiplex PCR; TCRdb's table is partial and in-frame only. The sample holds approximately 17,000 clones, roughly 84% seen once. The sample was peripheral blood, taken from a patient treated with proton-based radiotherapy. The receptors here all came from a man aged 70 or older with pancreatic cancer.

V usage is TRBV6-6 and J usage is TRBJ1-6, with D hard to call. The CDR3 contains 13 residues. CDR1 and CDR2 (germline): MNHNY, SVGAGI (reference sequence). V dropped 0 bases and J dropped 9 bases, with 6 bases sitting between them. This CDR3 is CASSYSPFSPLHF. The DNA for the CDR3 is TGTGCCAGCAGTTACTCTCCTTTTTCACCCCTCCACTTT.

This chain connects TRBV5-1 to TRBJ1-5, with TRBD1 identical over 10 bases. The CDR3 runs 17 residues. Germline values: CDR1 SGHRS, CDR2 YFSETQ. Germline trimming cut 0 bases from V and 6 bases from J; bases unmatched to any gene: 9. CDR3 DNA: TGCGCCAGCAGCTTGGCCCCTATGGACAGGGGGGGTCAGCCCCAGCATTTT. This encodes CASSLAPMDRGGQPQHF.

This chain connects TRBV7-2 to TRBJ2-3; 15 positions agree with TRBD2. The CDR3 sequence is 17 residues long. CDR1 is SGHTA, CDR2 FQGNSA, per germline. With V trimmed by 2 bases and J by 6 bases, 6 bases remained unmatched. CDR3: CASSLHGLAGGVDTQYF. The CDR3 DNA reads as TGTGCCAGCAGCTTACATGGACTAGCGGGGGGGGTGGATACGCAGTATTTT.

The CDR3 DNA reads as TGTGCCAGCAGCTTGGATTGGGGGGTGGATGAGACCCAGTACTTC. Protein product: CASSLDWGVDETQYF. This chain joins TRBV5-4 and TRBJ2-5; weak D call: TRBD2 (6 bases). Per germline, CDR1 SGHNT and CDR2 YYREEE (reference sequence). The CDR3 is 15 residues long. Trimming removed 0 bases from V and 5 bases from J, with 14 bases in between. The full variable domain, with the rest looked up from reference TRBV5-4 and TRBJ2-5, is ETGVTQSPTHLIKTRGQQVTLRCSSQSGHNTVSWYQQALGQGPQFIFQYYREEENGRGNFPPRFSGLQFPNYSSELNVNALELDDSALYLCASSLDWGVDETQYFGPGTRLLVL.

This chain connects TRBV30 to TRBJ2-5; TRBD2 agrees at 7 bases. The CDR3 is 13 amino acids. Germline CDR1 is GTSNPN and CDR2 is SVGIG (reference sequence). The V segment lost 3 bases and the J segment 1 base; nucleotides outside the gene matches: 2. CDR3 coding DNA: TGTGCCTGGAGCCTAGCGGTCCAAGAGACCCAGTACTTC. Protein sequence: CAWSLAVQETQYF. The variable domain in full, with the rest retrieved from reference TRBV30 and TRBJ2-5, is SQTIHQWPATLVQPVGSPLSLECTVEGTSNPNLYWYRQAAGRGLQLLFYSVGIGQISSEVPQNLSASRPQDRQFILSSKKLLLSDSGFYLCAWSLAVQETQYFGPGTRLLVL.

J is TRBJ2-7 and V is TRBV11-3, with TRBD2 identical over 8 bases. This CDR3 is built from 16 residues. CDR1 is SGHNT, CDR2 YENEEA, per germline. The V segment lost 3 bases and the J segment 0 bases; nucleotides outside the gene matches: 7. The CDR3 sequence is CASSFFRAGDSYEQYF. The CDR3 region has the DNA TGTGCCAGCAGCTTTTTCCGAGCGGGAGACTCCTACGAGCAGTACTTC.

This sequence joins TRBV19 and TRBJ2-7; D perhaps matches TRBD1 (6 bases). This CDR3 region has 13 residues. Per the germline V gene, CDR1 is LNHDA and CDR2 is SQIVND (reference sequence). V lost 5 bases and J 3 bases, leaving 11 bases between the germline ends. CDR3 sequence: CASSQTGYYEQYF. The DNA for the CDR3 is TGTGCCAGTAGTCAGACAGGATACTACGAGCAGTACTTC.

This chain uses TRBV27 with TRBJ1-6, with TRBD1 as a possible D gene (6 bases). The V gene's germline CDR1 is MNHEY and CDR2 SMNVEV (reference sequence). This CDR3 has 14 amino acids. Trimming cost V 7 bases and J 5 bases, with 12 bases left between them. The CDR3 region is CASTTTGNNSPLHF. The CDR3 DNA follows: TGTGCCAGCACCACGACAGGCAATAATTCACCCCTCCACTTT.

This clone was observed once. The CDR3 loop is CASSPGGRETQYF. CDR3 sequence (DNA): TGTGCCAGCAGCCCCGGGGGCCGGGAGACCCAGTACTTC. This chain uses TRBV6-1 with TRBJ2-5; D may match TRBD1 or TRBD2 (6 bases each). CDR1 MNHNS and CDR2 SASEGT come from the germline V gene. The ends were cut back, 6 bases at V and 5 bases at J, with 13 bases in the middle. CDR3 size: 13 residues.

The rearrangement uses TRBV7-3 and TRBJ1-1; D perhaps matches TRBD1 (5 bases). The CDR3 has 17 residues. CDR1 is SGHTA, CDR2 FQGTGA, per germline. V dropped 6 bases and J dropped 3 bases, with 23 bases sitting between them. Written as DNA, the CDR3 is TGTGCCAGCAGTCTTATGGGACCTGGGGCAGGATACACTGAAGCTTTCTTT. Translated: CASSLMGPGAGYTEAFF.